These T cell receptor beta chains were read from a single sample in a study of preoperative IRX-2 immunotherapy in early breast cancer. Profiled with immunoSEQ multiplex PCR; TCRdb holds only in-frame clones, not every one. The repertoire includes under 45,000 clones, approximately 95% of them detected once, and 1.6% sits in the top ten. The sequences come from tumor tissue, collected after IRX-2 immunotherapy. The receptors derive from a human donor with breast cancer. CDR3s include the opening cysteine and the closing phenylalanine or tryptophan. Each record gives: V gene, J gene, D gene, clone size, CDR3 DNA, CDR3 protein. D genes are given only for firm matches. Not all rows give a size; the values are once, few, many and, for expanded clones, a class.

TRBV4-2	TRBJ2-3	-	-	TGTGCCAGCAGCCAAGGGGCGGGACAAGATACGCAGTATTTT	CASSQGAGQDTQYF
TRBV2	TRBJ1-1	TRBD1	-	TGTGCCAGCCGGGACAGGGATGAAGCTTTCTTT	CASRDRDEAFF
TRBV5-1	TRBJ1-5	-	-	TGCGCCAGCAGCCCCGTTAGCAATCAGCCCCAGCATTTT	CASSPVSNQPQHF
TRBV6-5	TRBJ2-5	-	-	TGTGCCAGCAGTTATCGACTAGGCAGGGAAGAGACCCAGTACTTC	CASSYRLGREETQYF
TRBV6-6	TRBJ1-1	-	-	TGTGCCAGCAAGACACTGCCCGGGACGTTGAACACTGAAGCTTTCTTT	CASKTLPGTLNTEAFF
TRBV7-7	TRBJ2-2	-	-	TGTGCCAGCGGAAAACCGGGACTTGCGAACACCGGGGAGCTGTTTTTT	CASGKPGLANTGELFF
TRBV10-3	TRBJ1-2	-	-	TGTGCCATCAGTGAGTGGCCAGGCGGATACACCTTC	CAISEWPGGYTF
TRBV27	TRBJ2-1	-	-	TGTGCCGCGCAAGGGGGGAGCGCCTACAATGAGCAGTTCTTC	CAAQGGSAYNEQFF
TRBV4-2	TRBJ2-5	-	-	TGTGCCAGCAGCCCCGGGAACGGGGGAAAAGAGACCCAGTACTTC	CASSPGNGGKETQYF
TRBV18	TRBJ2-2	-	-	TGTGCCAGCTCACAGGTTTTATCCTCTAACACCGGGGAGCTGTTTTTT	CASSQVLSSNTGELFF
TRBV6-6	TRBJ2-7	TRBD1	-	TGTGCCAGCAGTTACCCTGGGACAGATAAGGAGCAGTACTTC	CASSYPGTDKEQYF
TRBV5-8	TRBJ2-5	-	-	TGTGCCAGCAGCTTGGGTCAGGTAACAGAGACCCAGTACTTC	CASSLGQVTETQYF
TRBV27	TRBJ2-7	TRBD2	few	TGTGCCAGCAGTTCCTGGACTAGCGCCTACGAGCAGTACTTC	CASSSWTSAYEQYF
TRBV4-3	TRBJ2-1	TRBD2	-	TGCGCCAGCAGCCAAGATAGCCTAGCGGAGTACAATGAGCAGTTCTTC	CASSQDSLAEYNEQFF
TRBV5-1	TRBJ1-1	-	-	TGCGCCAGCAGCTTATCCACAGGGAACACTGAAGCTTTCTTT	CASSLSTGNTEAFF
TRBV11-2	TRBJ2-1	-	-	TGTGCCAGCAGCTTAGATTTAGATTACAATGAGCAGTTCTTC	CASSLDLDYNEQFF
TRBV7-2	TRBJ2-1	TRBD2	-	TGTGCCAGCAGCTTAAAAGCGGGAGGGCTCAATGAGCAGTTCTTC	CASSLKAGGLNEQFF
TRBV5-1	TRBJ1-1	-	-	TGCGCCAGCAGCTTGGCATGGATGTATGGCACTGAAGCTTTCTTT	CASSLAWMYGTEAFF
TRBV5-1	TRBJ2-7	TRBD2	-	TGCGCCAGCAGCTGGAAACTAGCGGGAACTTACGAGCAGTACTTC	CASSWKLAGTYEQYF
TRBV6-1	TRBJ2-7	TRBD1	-	TGTGCCAGCAGTGGAAGGGGGCCCTACGAGCAGTACTTC	CASSGRGPYEQYF
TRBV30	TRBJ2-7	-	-	TGTGCCGGGGGGTGGCGGGCGACCTACGAGCAGTACTTC	CAGGWRATYEQYF
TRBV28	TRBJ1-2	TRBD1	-	TGTGCCAGCAGGTCGACAGGGGTACGGTATGGCTACACCTTC	CASRSTGVRYGYTF
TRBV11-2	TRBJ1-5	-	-	TGTGCCAGCAGCTTGAACAGGGTGCAGCCCCAGCATTTT	CASSLNRVQPQHF
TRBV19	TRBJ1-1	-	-	TGTGCCAGTAGTATGTGGAACACTGAAGCTTTCTTT	CASSMWNTEAFF
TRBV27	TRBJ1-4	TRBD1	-	TGTGCCAGCAGTTTCCGACAGGGTCGGGAAAAACTGTTTTTT	CASSFRQGREKLFF
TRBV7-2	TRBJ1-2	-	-	TGTGCCAGCAGCTCGGACGGGTGGGGAGGCTACACCTTC	CASSSDGWGGYTF
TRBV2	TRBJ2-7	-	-	TGTGCCAGCAGTGAAAGGCGGGTGGGAAGTCCCCCCTACGAGCAGTACTTC	CASSERRVGSPPYEQYF
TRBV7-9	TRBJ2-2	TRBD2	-	TGTGCCAGCAGCCAAGATTGGCGACTAGCGAAGGGGGAGCTGTTTTTT	CASSQDWRLAKGELFF
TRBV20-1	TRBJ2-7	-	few	TGCAGTGCTGAAGGTCCATACGAGCAGTACTTC	CSAEGPYEQYF